The 27 T cell receptor beta chains below were found in one sample sequenced in a study of CD8 T cells in Susac syndrome. When the RNA was reverse transcribed, random hexamers were used with an input of roughly 0.45 to 1 ug. TCRdb used MiXCR to reprocess the immunoSEQ multiplex PCR reads, holding one entry per CDR3 protein. This table holds more than 200,000 distinct CDR3 sequences, 94% found once. The source material was CD4+ T cells from PBMCs. These TCRs come from a human donor with Susac syndrome.

This clonotype was found once. The chain employs TRBV6-2 or TRBV6-3 and TRBJ2-7; 9 nucleotides align to TRBD1. Germline V gene lookup returns CDR1 MNHEY and CDR2 SVGEGT. The V segment lost 6 bases and the J segment 0 bases; nucleotides outside the gene matches: 6. This CDR3 has 15 amino acids. The CDR3 nucleotides read TGTGCCAGCAGCAATCCGGGACAGGGCTCCTACGAGCAGTACTTC. Protein: CASSNPGQGSYEQYF.

The chain combines TRBV29-1 with TRBJ2-7, with 7 positions matching TRBD1. This CDR3 comprises 12 residues. The V and J ends lost 6 bases and 4 bases, in that order; junction bases with no gene match: 6. The germline gives CDR1 SQVTM, CDR2 ANQGSEA. DNA of the CDR3: TGCAGCGTCGTTGGGACAGCTTACGAGCAGTACTTC. This translates into CSVVGTAYEQYF.

The J gene is TRBJ1-1, the V gene TRBV3-1, with D unclear. V dropped 3 bases and J dropped 1 base, with 18 bases sitting between them. Germline CDR1 and CDR2: LGHDT and YNNKEL (reference sequence). This CDR3 comprises 17 residues. The CDR3 region is CASSHLLGSSPNTEAFF. The CDR3 DNA reads as TGTGCCAGCAGCCATCTCCTTGGTTCTTCCCCGAACACTGAAGCTTTCTTT.

This clonotype came up once. The gene calls are TRBV3-1 and TRBJ1-1, with D perhaps matching TRBD1 (5 bases). The CDR3 sequence is 14 residues long. The V end lost 4 bases, the J end lost 5 bases, and 14 bases lay between the germline ends. Germline CDR1 reads LGHDT; CDR2 reads YNNKEL (reference sequence). Here the CDR3 DNA reads TGTGCCAGCAGCCCTCGGGGGAGGGCAACTGAAGCTTTCTTT. Encoded protein: CASSPRGRATEAFF.

The chain combines TRBV5-1 with TRBJ2-7; D gene unclear. Germline CDR1 and CDR2: SGHRS and YFSETQ. This CDR3 contains 15 residues. Between the trimmed V and J ends, which lost 4 bases and 0 bases, there was a span of 14 bases. CDR3 loop: CASSQDSTVSYEQYF. DNA for the CDR3: TGCGCCAGCAGCCAGGATTCAACCGTCTCCTACGAGCAGTACTTC.

The chain links TRBV5-4 to TRBJ2-1, with D possibly matching TRBD1 (7 bases). The ends were cut back, 4 bases at V and 0 bases at J, with 14 bases in the middle. This CDR3 region has 16 residues. The germline V gene encodes CDR1 SGHNT and CDR2 YYREEE (reference sequence). This CDR3 is CASSPGGITSYNEQFF. The CDR3 region has the DNA TGTGCCAGCAGCCCAGGGGGGATAACCTCCTACAATGAGCAGTTCTTC.

CDR3 loop: CASSQDLLLGYTF. The CDR3 DNA follows: TGCGCCAGCAGCCAGGACCTCCTTCTCGGCTACACCTTC. The J gene is TRBJ1-2, the V gene TRBV4-3, with unresolved D. Trimming left V 3 bases short and J 8 bases short, with 13 bases between. The length of the CDR3 is 13 residues. The germline V gene encodes CDR1 LGHNA and CDR2 YSLEER.

The rearrangement uses TRBV20-1 and TRBJ2-1; 15 bases align to TRBD2. Germline V gene sequence: CDR1 DFQATT, CDR2 SNEGSKA (reference sequence). CDR3 length: 15 amino acids. V lost 6 bases, J lost 13 bases, and 13 bases stayed unmatched. This chain's CDR3 is CSAPTRTSGGAQQFF. CDR3 sequence (DNA): TGCAGTGCGCCTACCAGGACTAGCGGGGGGGCCCAACAGTTCTTC.

The genes are TRBV4-3 and TRBJ1-1; TRBD1 aligns across 7 bases. The V gene end was trimmed by 1 base and the J gene end by 4 bases; junction bases not matched to a gene: 6. The CDR3 spans 15 residues. Looked up from germline, CDR1 is LGHNA and CDR2 is YSLEER. The CDR3 sequence: CASSQARGLSTEAFF. In DNA form, the CDR3 reads TGCGCCAGCAGCCAAGCGAGGGGGCTGAGCACTGAAGCTTTCTTT.

This clonotype is a singleton in its sample. The CDR3 sequence is CATSDGPGGAWNEQFF. The CDR3 bases are TGTGCCACCAGTGACGGTCCAGGGGGCGCGTGGAATGAGCAGTTCTTC. This chain joins TRBV24-1 and TRBJ2-1, with 8 bases matching TRBD1. The CDR3 runs 16 residues. Trimming took 4 bases from V and 7 from J; bases not matched to a gene: 11. The germline V gene has CDR1 KGHDR and CDR2 SFDVKD.

This clonotype was observed a single time. The chain combines TRBV30 with TRBJ2-1, with a possible D match to TRBD1 (6 bases). This CDR3 contains 13 residues. V was trimmed by 3 bases and J by 4 bases, leaving 10 bases between them. CDR1 GTSNPN and CDR2 SVGIG come from the germline V gene (reference sequence). The CDR3 nucleotides are TGTGCCTGGAGGTTCGACAGGTACAATGAGCAGTTCTTC. As protein: CAWRFDRYNEQFF.

The rearrangement links TRBV6-2 or TRBV6-3 to TRBJ2-6; no definite D call. The CDR3 is 15 residues long. Germline CDR1 MNHEY, CDR2 SVGEGT. V dropped 7 bases and J dropped 6 bases, with 16 bases sitting between them. CDR3 loop: CASTLGPSQANVLTF. The CDR3 bases are TGTGCCAGCACCCTCGGGCCTAGTCAGGCCAACGTCCTGACTTTC.

This chain links TRBV5-4 with TRBJ2-3, with 8 bases lining up with TRBD2. CDR1 and CDR2 from the germline V gene are SGHNT and YYREEE (reference sequence). Losses at the gene ends were 4 bases for V and 4 bases for J; bases not matched to a gene: 8. This CDR3 has 15 amino acids. The CDR3 loop is CASSGQAGEADTQYF. CDR3 DNA sequence: TGTGCCAGCAGCGGGCAAGCGGGGGAGGCAGATACGCAGTATTTT.

CDR3 coding DNA: TGTGCCAGCAGTGCGGCCGCCCTAGCGGGTGGGGAGACCCAGTACTTC. This gives the protein CASSAAALAGGETQYF. V usage is TRBV28 and J usage is TRBJ2-5; TRBD2 agrees at 8 bases. The germline V gene has CDR1 MDHEN and CDR2 SYDVKM. The V gene end was trimmed by 5 bases and the J gene end by 5 bases; junction bases not matched to a gene: 13. The CDR3 length is 16 residues.

V usage is TRBV5-1 and J usage is TRBJ1-6; TRBD1 matches at 10 bases. Germline CDR1 and CDR2: SGHRS and YFSETQ. The CDR3 length is 14 residues. V gave up 4 bases and J gave up 19 bases; unmatched junction bases: 14. CDR3 region: CASSPEGQGSTSHF. The CDR3, as DNA: TGCGCCAGCAGCCCCGAGGGACAGGGGTCGACCTCACACTTT.

The V gene is TRBV27, the J gene TRBJ1-5; 10 positions agree with TRBD1. J was trimmed by 2 bases and V by 4 bases; bases with no gene match: 8. The germline V gene encodes CDR1 MNHEY and CDR2 SMNVEV (reference sequence). CDR3 length: 17 residues. The CDR3 region is CASSSLSGTGGNQPQHF. DNA for the CDR3: TGTGCCAGCAGTTCTCTCTCCGGGACAGGGGGCAATCAGCCCCAGCATTTT.

The V gene is TRBV4-3, the J gene TRBJ1-6, with D tentatively TRBD1 (5 bases). CDR3 length equals 16 residues. Trimming left V 0 bases short and J 8 bases short, with 14 bases between. Per germline, CDR1 LGHNA and CDR2 YSLEER. The CDR3 DNA reads as TGCGCCAGCAGCCAAGATCACACAGGCTCCTATTCACCCCTCCACTTT. Translated, it gives CASSQDHTGSYSPLHF.

The chain links TRBV18 to TRBJ1-5; D is perhaps TRBD1 (6 bases). Germline-derived CDR1 and CDR2 are KGHSH and LQKENI. This CDR3 contains 14 residues. The V gene lost 6 bases and the J gene lost 7 bases, with 16 bases spanning the gap. The CDR3 DNA is TGTGCCAGCTCGACCGACAGGACGGGACAGCCCCAGCATTTT. It is translated as CASSTDRTGQPQHF.

Here the CDR3 DNA reads TGTGCCACCCGGGACGTTATGGGGACCACCGGGGAGCTGTTTTTT. Residues: CATRDVMGTTGELFF. The rearrangement joins TRBV25-1 to TRBJ2-2, with D perhaps assigned TRBD1 or TRBD2 (5 bases each). V lost 10 bases, J lost 4 bases, and 19 bases lay in between. Germline V gene data show CDR1 as MGHDK and CDR2 as SYGVNS. The CDR3 totals 15 residues.

The chain links TRBV12-3 or TRBV12-4 to TRBJ1-5; D is unclear. V was trimmed by 5 bases and J by 10 bases, leaving 12 bases between them. The CDR3 sequence is 12 residues long. For the CDR3, the DNA is TGTGCCAGCAGTCCTTCGACTGCACCCCAGCATTTT. The encoded protein is CASSPSTAPQHF.

The chain couples TRBV5-6 to TRBJ2-5, with 7 positions matching TRBD1. With 4 bases clipped from V and 2 bases from J, the junction kept 11 bases outside the gene matches. This CDR3 contains 16 residues. Per germline, CDR1 SGHDT and CDR2 YYEEEE. CDR3 coding DNA: TGTGCCAGCAGCGAAACGACAGGGTCAACGCAAGAGACCCAGTACTTC. Translation gives CASSETTGSTQETQYF.

V gene TRBV9 combines with J gene TRBJ2-1; TRBD1 matches at 9 bases. This CDR3 comprises 16 residues. Trimming removed 3 bases from V and 9 bases from J; junction bases left unmatched: 13. The V gene's germline CDR1 is SGDLS and CDR2 YYNGEE. Here the CDR3 DNA reads TGTGCCAGCAGCGGCTCCTGGGACAGGGTGGGTACTGAGCAGTTCTTC. It codes for CASSGSWDRVGTEQFF.

V is TRBV5-1 and J is TRBJ2-5, with D tentatively TRBD2 (6 bases). The CDR3 is 15 amino acids. V dropped 4 bases and J dropped 5 bases, with 18 bases sitting between them. The germline gives CDR1 SGHRS, CDR2 YFSETQ. This chain's CDR3 is CASSLSPGLGETQYF. CDR3 sequence (DNA): TGCGCCAGCAGCCTGTCTCCGGGACTGGGGGAGACCCAGTACTTC. Supplemented by reference TRBV5-1 and TRBJ2-5, the full variable domain reads KAGVTQTPRYLIKTRGQQVTLSCSPISGHRSVSWYQQTPGQGLQFLFEYFSETQRNKGNFPGRFSGRQFSNSRSEMNVSTLELGDSALYLCASSLSPGLGETQYFGPGTRLLVL.

The chain joins TRBV11-3 to TRBJ2-3; D is undetermined. V was pared by 3 bases and J by 6 bases, with 4 bases between. Germline V gives CDR1 SGHNT, CDR2 YENEEA. The CDR3 covers 11 residues. CDR3 sequence (DNA): TGTGCCAGCAGCTTCGAGGATACGCAGTATTTT. Its translation: CASSFEDTQYF.

The CDR3 protein is CAIHKGGALHEQYF. CDR3 bases: TGTGCCATCCACAAAGGGGGTGCTCTCCACGAGCAGTACTTC. This chain links TRBV10-3 with TRBJ2-7; D might be TRBD1 (6 bases). Per the germline V gene, CDR1 is ENHRY and CDR2 is SYGVKD. The V gene lost 8 bases and the J gene lost 5 bases, with 19 bases spanning the gap. The CDR3 sequence is 14 residues long.

Concerning this clonotype: One junction end disagrees with the germline gene, perhaps due to a read error. CDR3 bases: TGTGCCAGTAGTATAGGGGGCAACGTCCTGACTTTC. Protein: CASSIGGNVLTF. J is TRBJ2-6 and V is TRBV19; D uncertain. This CDR3 has 12 amino acids. The germline V gene has CDR1 LNHDA and CDR2 SQIVND (reference sequence).

This chain uses TRBV5-1 with TRBJ2-5; D may be TRBD1 or TRBD2 (6 bases each). Trimming pared 1 base from V and 4 bases from J, leaving 11 bases between. CDR1 is SGHRS, CDR2 YFSETQ, per germline. This CDR3 is 14 amino acids long. The CDR3, as DNA: TGCGCCAGCAGCTTGATGAGGGGGGCAGAGACCCAGTACTTC. Translated, it gives CASSLMRGAETQYF.